This is a list of T cell receptor beta chains from one sample in a study of OX40 agonist ivuxolimab in advanced cancers. Here immunoSEQ multiplex PCR was the method, and the copy in TCRdb shows in-frame clones only, minus some. The sample yields tens of thousands of clones, around three quarters seen once. The starting material was CD4+ or CD8+ T cells sorted from blood, obtained in a trial of the OX40 agonist ivuxolimab. These receptors were collected from an adult with an advanced solid tumor such as melanoma, head and neck, liver or kidney cancer. The CDR3 runs from the conserved cysteine through the conserved F or W.

v_call cdr3_aa
TRBV7-8 CASSPDRATYNEQFF
TRBV9 CASSPSPGRGGYNEQFF
TRBV28 CASDVSGTEQFF
TRBV30 CAWSVQQKAFF
TRBV6-1 CASSEHLSRDTQYF
TRBV11-2 CASSLGASVRYF
TRBV7-2 CASSSFPAGVDPIYEQYF
TRBV27 CASLKTDKGPLGGYTF
TRBV6-1 CASTVFRDRAYEQYF
TRBV30 CAWTPLGDINEQYF
TRBV4-1 CASSPEAVVETQYF
TRBV5-1 CASSWSDNTEAFF
TRBV19 CASSLIQGSGELFF
TRBV30 CAMDRVNTGELFF
TRBV5-5 CASSFDPTYSNQPQHF
TRBV9 CASSLRDSRGAEQFF
TRBV19 CASSQEYWQGAGEQYF
TRBV11-2 CASSSLFLSEQYF
TRBV7-9 CASSSGGWAEYF
TRBV9 CASSVGAGVPYEQYF
TRBV6-5 CASSLAGGTDTQYF
TRBV4-3 CASSLQPSDRTISYEQYF
TRBV7-2 CASSFLLPRGADGYTF